One and the same sample provided the 20 T cell receptor beta chains below, sequenced in a study of blood T cell repertoires in COVID-19 (dated by TCRdb to 2020 to 2021). Library preparation used the immunoSEQ multiplex PCR assay. TCRdb re-hosts the immuneACCESS table, in-frame sequences only. Its copies lack some clones; in the studies checked, an unresolved V gene accounts for under half of them, and the cause for the rest is not known. The sample table lists 150,000 to 200,000 clones, roughly 77% of them with a count of one. The ten largest clones add up to around 6% of the sample. Sample: peripheral blood. The receptors originated from a woman between 40 and 50 years old with COVID-19, enrolled during active disease.

The chain couples TRBV7-9 to TRBJ2-7, with a weak D call TRBD1 (5 bases). CDR3 length: 14 residues. Germline CDR1 and CDR2: SEHNR and FQNEAQ (reference sequence). Trimming removed 5 bases from V and 11 bases from J, with 22 bases in between. The CDR3 region has the DNA TGTGCCAGCAGCATGGAACTTATTCGAGCAGGGAAGTACTTC. Its translation is CASSMELIRAGKYF.

V usage is TRBV6-2 or TRBV6-3 and J usage is TRBJ1-1, with D possibly TRBD1 on 5 matching bases. The V end was cut by 5 bases, the J end by 11 bases, with 12 bases between. Germline V gives CDR1 MNHEY, CDR2 SVGEGT. The CDR3 is made up of 11 amino acids. The CDR3 reads CASSGRGPAFF. For the CDR3, the DNA is TGTGCCAGCAGTGGGAGGGGCCCTGCTTTCTTT.

This clone showed up just once. V usage is TRBV20-1 and J usage is TRBJ2-5; D is undetermined. This CDR3 spans 11 amino acids. With 8 bases removed from V and 2 bases from J, the gap between germline ends came to 9 bases. Germline V CDR1 and CDR2: DFQATT, SNEGSKA (reference sequence). For the CDR3, the DNA is TGCAGTTCACTTCTACAAGAGACCCAGTACTTC. It yields the protein CSSLLQETQYF.

The chain joins TRBV11-2 to TRBJ2-7; 7 bases match TRBD2. The CDR3 covers 15 residues. Germline values: CDR1 SGHAT, CDR2 FQNNGV. Trimming cost V 5 bases and J 3 bases; bases outside gene matches: 10. This CDR3 is CASSPPSGTIYEQYF. The CDR3 DNA reads TGTGCCAGCAGCCCCCCTAGCGGTACGATCTACGAGCAGTACTTC.

The V call is TRBV7-2, the J call TRBJ2-5; no reliable D call. Germline CDR1 SGHTA, CDR2 FQGNSA. The CDR3 has 13 amino acids. V shed 0 bases and J shed 4 bases, with 6 bases lying between them. CDR3 in DNA: TGTGCCAGCAGCTTAGCCCCGGGAGAGACCCAGTACTTC. Translating gives CASSLAPGETQYF.

This chain uses TRBV6-5 with TRBJ2-1; 8 nucleotides line up with TRBD2. V trimming: 5 bases; J trimming: 5 bases; junction bases outside the gene matches: 8. Germline V gene data show CDR1 as MNHEY and CDR2 as SVGAGI. The CDR3 spans 15 residues. CDR3 coding DNA: TGTGCCAGCAGTCCAAGCGGGGGCTTGGACAATGAGCAGTTCTTC. It codes for CASSPSGGLDNEQFF.

The chain employs TRBV19 and TRBJ2-5; 7 nucleotides line up with TRBD2. This CDR3 region has 13 residues. Germline CDR1 reads LNHDA; CDR2 reads SQIVND (reference sequence). The junction had 4 bases not matched to a gene; V was cut back by 7 bases and J by 2 bases. In DNA, the CDR3 is TGTGCCAGTAAGCGGGGAGGGCAAGAGACCCAGTACTTC. Protein product: CASKRGGQETQYF.

The chain combines TRBV30 with TRBJ1-2, with a possible D match to TRBD1 (5 bases). Looked up from germline, CDR1 is GTSNPN and CDR2 is SVGIG (reference sequence). CDR3 length: 13 amino acids. V was shortened by 2 bases and J by 4 bases, with 11 bases between the two germline ends. The CDR3 sequence: CAWSIEQGYGYTF. In DNA, the CDR3 is TGTGCCTGGAGTATCGAGCAGGGCTATGGCTACACCTTC.

CDR3 nucleotides: TGTGCCAGCAGCTTAACTTCCGGGACAGTGGTGCCAGATACGCAGTATTTT. Encoded protein: CASSLTSGTVVPDTQYF. The V gene is TRBV7-3, the J gene TRBJ2-3; TRBD1 matches 7 bases. Germline V lookup: CDR1 SGHTA, CDR2 FQGTGA. The ends lost 0 bases at V and 4 bases at J; junction bases unmatched: 10. CDR3 length: 17 residues.

V and J are TRBV6-2 or TRBV6-3 and TRBJ1-2; a weak D match, TRBD1 (5 bases). The germline gives CDR1 MNHEY, CDR2 SVGEGT. V lost 2 bases and J lost 2, with 9 bases in between. CDR3 length equals 14 residues. CDR3 loop: CASSYLTANYGYTF. CDR3 nucleotides: TGTGCCAGCAGTTACCTGACAGCAAACTATGGCTACACCTTC.

V gene TRBV7-9 combines with J gene TRBJ1-4; a weak D match, TRBD1 (5 bases). Germline-derived CDR1 and CDR2 are SEHNR and FQNEAQ (reference sequence). This CDR3 has 15 residues. With 2 bases removed from V and 4 bases from J, the gap between germline ends came to 11 bases. The CDR3: CASSLTIRGNEKLFF. The CDR3 DNA reads TGTGCCAGCAGCTTAACAATAAGGGGTAATGAAAAACTGTTTTTT.

The chain links TRBV7-8 to TRBJ1-2; D is unclear. The germline V and J ends were trimmed by 1 base and 8 bases, with 11 bases remaining between them. This CDR3 has 13 amino acids. From germline, CDR1 is SGHVS and CDR2 FQNEAQ. The chain's CDR3 is CASSLGVLSGYTF. CDR3 bases: TGTGCCAGCAGCTTAGGAGTGCTGTCGGGCTACACCTTC.

The chain combines TRBV21-1 with TRBJ2-7; the D segment call TRBD2 is taken from the table without a DNA check. TRBV21-1 is noted as a pseudogene. CDR3 length: 17 residues. CDR3 sequence reads: CASSKLGLAGGWKEQYF. Here the CDR3 DNA reads TGTGCCAGCAGCAAACTGGGACTAGCGGGAGGGTGGAAGGAGCAGTACTTC.

This chain joins TRBV3-1 (or the pseudogene TRBV3-2) and TRBJ2-7; 9 positions match TRBD2. The length of the CDR3 is 14 residues. J was trimmed by 6 bases and V by 5 bases; bases with no gene match: 8. Germline lookup yields CDR1 LGHDT and CDR2 YNNKEL (reference sequence). The CDR3 nucleotides read TGTGCCAGCAGCTTAATAGCGGGAGCATCCGAGCAGTACTTC. This translates into CASSLIAGASEQYF.

The chain recombines TRBV7-7 with TRBJ2-2, with D perhaps matching TRBD1 (6 bases). This CDR3 is 13 amino acids long. The germline V gene encodes CDR1 SSHAT and CDR2 FNYEAQ (reference sequence). V gave up 3 bases and J gave up 10 bases, with 12 bases separating them. This CDR3 reads CASSFRDTAELFF. The CDR3 region has the DNA TGTGCCAGCAGCTTCAGGGACACTGCGGAGCTGTTTTTT.

The V and J genes are TRBV5-1 and TRBJ1-3, with TRBD1 identical over 9 bases. With V trimmed by 0 bases and J by 0 bases, 4 bases remained unmatched. This CDR3 comprises 17 residues. Germline V lookup: CDR1 SGHRS, CDR2 YFSETQ. DNA of the CDR3: TGCGCCAGCAGCTTGGGGGGACAGGGCTTCTCTGGAAACACCATATATTTT. Encoded protein: CASSLGGQGFSGNTIYF.

This clone was detected only once. This chain uses TRBV7-2 with TRBJ2-3; no clear D gene. V was shortened by 4 bases and J by 6 bases, with 8 bases between the two germline ends. The CDR3 is 12 residues long. CDR1 is SGHTA and CDR2 is FQGNSA in the germline V gene. The CDR3 region has the DNA TGTGCCAGCAGCTCCTATGCGGATACGCAGTATTTT. Translated: CASSSYADTQYF.

The chain joins TRBV9 to TRBJ1-2; D gene ambiguous. CDR1 is SGDLS, CDR2 YYNGEE, per germline. The germline V and J ends were trimmed by 3 bases and 2 bases, with 14 bases remaining between them. The CDR3 is 15 amino acids. As DNA, the CDR3 is TGTGCCAGCAGCGACGGGTTTCAAGGAAACTATGGCTACACCTTC. The encoded protein is CASSDGFQGNYGYTF.

The V call is TRBV30, the J call TRBJ2-5; 8 nucleotides align to TRBD1. Trimming cost V 3 bases and J 4 bases; bases outside gene matches: 10. CDR1 and CDR2 (germline): GTSNPN, SVGIG (reference sequence). The CDR3 spans 15 residues. The CDR3 protein is CAWSASTGVRETQYF. The CDR3 nucleotides read TGTGCCTGGAGCGCCTCGACAGGGGTACGAGAGACCCAGTACTTC.

The chain employs TRBV6-1 and TRBJ1-1; maybe TRBD1 (5 bases). The CDR3 spans 13 residues. Germline CDR1 and CDR2: MNHNS and SASEGT. Trimming removed 1 base from V and 12 bases from J, with 15 bases in between. The CDR3 bases are TGTGCCAGCAGTGAAGTCGAAACAGGCTACACTTTCTTT. It is translated as CASSEVETGYTFF.